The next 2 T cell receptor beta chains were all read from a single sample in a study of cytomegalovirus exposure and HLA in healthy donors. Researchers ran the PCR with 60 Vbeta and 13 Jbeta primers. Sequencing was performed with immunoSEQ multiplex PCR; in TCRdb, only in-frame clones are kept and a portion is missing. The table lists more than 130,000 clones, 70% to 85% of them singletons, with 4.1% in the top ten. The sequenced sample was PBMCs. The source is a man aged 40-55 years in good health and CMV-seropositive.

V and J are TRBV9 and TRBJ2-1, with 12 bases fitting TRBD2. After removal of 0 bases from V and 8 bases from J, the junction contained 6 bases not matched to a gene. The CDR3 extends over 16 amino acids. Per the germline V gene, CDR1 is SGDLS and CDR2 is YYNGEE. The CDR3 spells CASSVARASGRDEQFF. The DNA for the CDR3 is TGTGCCAGCAGCGTAGCTAGGGCTAGCGGGAGGGATGAGCAGTTCTTC.

The CDR3 DNA reads TGTGCCAGCAGTTTTCTCAGTGAGCAGTTCTTC. Protein: CASSFLSEQFF. V and J are TRBV27 and TRBJ2-1; D ambiguous. The CDR3 consists of 11 residues. Looked up from germline, CDR1 is MNHEY and CDR2 is SMNVEV (reference sequence). V dropped 3 bases and J dropped 9 bases, with 6 bases sitting between them.